This T cell receptor (beta chain) is from a study of a mutant IDH1 vaccine in newly diagnosed glioma. Study at large: Vaccination started 4-6 weeks after radiotherapy alone, or with temozolomide cycles. The treated group averaged approximately 42 years old and was 62.5% male, about 40% female.

Concerning this clone itself: Antigen unknown.

Trimming removed 4 bases from V and 4 bases from J; junction bases left unmatched: 5. CDR1 is SNHLY, CDR2 FYNNEI, per germline. CDR3 length: 14 residues. TCRdb's copy holds only in-frame clones and misses some; the assay was immunoSEQ multiplex PCR. Among tens of thousands of clones listed, 65% were seen once. Specified time point: week 47, end of study. One vaccine dose held 300 ug of mutant IDH1 20-mer peptide and came with topical imiquimod. The TCR comes from a man in his forties or fifties with glioma. Some clones in this sample may be carry-over from other donors' samples. The chain carries TRBV2 and TRBJ2-3, with 7 bases fitting TRBD2. The source was peripheral blood mononuclear cells (PBMCs), collected from a glioma patient whose treatment included an IDH1 peptide vaccine. The CDR3 DNA reads TGTGCCAGCAGTGCGGGCGGGGGTGCAGATACGCAGTATTTT. Protein product: CASSAGGGADTQYF.